These 22 T cell receptor beta chains were all obtained from the same sample, sequenced in a study of T cells after yellow fever vaccination. Using its own MiXCR run on the 5' RACE reads, TCRdb lists one record per CDR3 protein. The sample lists 200,000 or so distinct CDR3 sequences; about 7% were seen once. The material sequenced was CD4+ T cells sorted from PBMCs, taken on the day of the yellow fever booster vaccination. These receptors originate from a man aged 25-45 years who received the YFV17D yellow fever vaccine.

This chain connects TRBV2 to TRBJ2-5, with a tentative D call TRBD1 (6 bases). CDR1 and CDR2 from the germline V gene are SNHLY and FYNNEI. This CDR3 contains 13 residues. V was shortened by 8 bases and J by 2 bases, with 12 bases between the two germline ends. CDR3 protein: CASHDRLQETQYF. The CDR3 nucleotides are TGTGCCAGCCACGACAGGTTGCAAGAGACCCAGTACTTC.

At least ten counts were recorded for this clonotype. This rearrangement joins TRBV5-1 to TRBJ2-1; 7 positions agree with TRBD2. Germline trimming cut 1 base from V and 4 bases from J; bases unmatched to any gene: 8. Germline V CDR1 and CDR2: SGHRS, YFSETQ. The CDR3 totals 16 residues. For the CDR3, the DNA is TGCGCCAGCAGCTTGACTTGGGGACTACCTTACAATGAGCAGTTCTTC. It is translated as CASSLTWGLPYNEQFF. Looking up the rest from reference TRBV5-1 and TRBJ2-1 gives the full variable domain: KAGVTQTPRYLIKTRGQQVTLSCSPISGHRSVSWYQQTPGQGLQFLFEYFSETQRNKGNFPGRFSGRQFSNSRSEMNVSTLELGDSALYLCASSLTWGLPYNEQFFGPGTRLTVL.

This clonotype was recorded at least ten times. Sequence at one end of the junction differs from germline and may be a read error. This chain connects TRBV12-3 or TRBV12-4 to TRBJ2-7, with D uncertain. The CDR3 is made up of 11 amino acids. CDR3 sequence: CASSLGYEQYF. CDR3 DNA: TGTGCCAGCAGCTTAGGCTACGAGCAGTACTTC.

Details on this clonotype: A junction end diverges from the germline sequence, so it may reflect a read error. This chain connects TRBV20-1 to TRBJ2-1, with D possibly TRBD2 on 5 matching bases. This CDR3 region has 16 residues. Germline assignment: CDR1 DFQATT and CDR2 SNEGSKA (reference sequence). The CDR3 DNA reads as TGCACTGCTTTAGGTGGGAGTGCGAGCTCCTACAATGAGCAGTTCTTC. Its protein product is CTALGGSASSYNEQFF.

This clonotype was seen only a few times. The V and J genes are TRBV3-1 and TRBJ2-1, with 10 bases fitting TRBD2. CDR3 size: 16 residues. With V trimmed by 0 bases and J by 9 bases, 8 bases remained unmatched. The germline gives CDR1 LGHDT, CDR2 YNNKEL (reference sequence). The DNA for the CDR3 is TGTGCCAGCAGCCAAGATGGAAGCGGGAGGGGTATTGAGCAGTTCTTC. Residues: CASSQDGSGRGIEQFF.

This clonotype was counted at least ten times. The V and J genes are TRBV11-2 and TRBJ1-2; D possibly corresponds to TRBD1 (6 bases). Germline loops: CDR1 SGHAT, CDR2 FQNNGV. Trimming shortened V by 5 bases and J by 4 bases, and 20 bases separated the two germline ends. This CDR3 contains 16 residues. CDR3 in amino acids: CASSLITSDSLYGYTF. The CDR3 nucleotides are TGTGCCAGCAGCCTCATTACTTCGGACAGTCTCTATGGCTACACCTTC.

In this sample, this clonotype turned up a few times. The J gene is TRBJ2-1, the V gene TRBV20-1; D is undetermined. Germline loops: CDR1 DFQATT, CDR2 SNEGSKA (reference sequence). V dropped 6 bases and J dropped 0 bases, with 12 bases sitting between them. This CDR3 contains 14 residues. DNA for the CDR3: TGCAGTGCCCGTAAGGGTAGCTCCTACAATGAGCAGTTCTTC. This sequence encodes CSARKGSSYNEQFF.

This clonotype was picked up a small number of times. The chain joins TRBV10-2 to TRBJ1-1, with D hard to call. The ends were cut back, 3 bases at V and 9 bases at J, with 14 bases in the middle. Germline V gives CDR1 WSHSY, CDR2 SAAADI. The CDR3 contains 13 residues. Here the CDR3 reads CASSDPASGKAFF. Here the CDR3 DNA reads TGCGCCAGCAGTGACCCGGCCTCAGGCAAAGCTTTCTTT.

This chain uses TRBV5-1 with TRBJ2-7; 8 bases map to TRBD1. Germline lookup yields CDR1 SGHRS and CDR2 YFSETQ. The V segment lost 2 bases and the J segment 2 bases; nucleotides outside the gene matches: 6. This CDR3 is 15 amino acids long. The CDR3 DNA reads as TGCGCCAGCAGCTTTGACGGACAGGGTACCTACGAGCAGTACTTC. Translated: CASSFDGQGTYEQYF.

The rearrangement links TRBV6-1 to TRBJ2-1; D is perhaps TRBD2 (6 bases). Looked up from germline, CDR1 is MNHNS and CDR2 is SASEGT. CDR3 length: 19 residues. V was clipped by 6 bases and J by 0 bases, with 24 bases between them. CDR3 sequence: CASRPRGVTDISSYNEQFF. CDR3 sequence (DNA): TGTGCCAGCAGACCGCGCGGGGTGACGGACATAAGCTCCTACAATGAGCAGTTCTTC.

This clonotype turned up a few times. The CDR3 nucleotides read TGTGCCACCAGCAGAGCAGGGGCCCTGGCCTACGAGCAGTACTTC. Its protein is CATSRAGALAYEQYF. The rearrangement links TRBV15 to TRBJ2-7; perhaps TRBD1 as D (6 bases). The CDR3 contains 15 residues. Looked up from germline, CDR1 is LNHNV and CDR2 is YYDKDF (reference sequence). Trimming removed 1 base from V and 2 bases from J, with 12 bases in between.

This clonotype was seen a handful of times. The chain carries TRBV29-1 and TRBJ2-1, with 8 bases lining up with TRBD2. This CDR3 contains 15 residues. Germline trimming cut 5 bases from V and 1 base from J; bases unmatched to any gene: 7. Germline V gene data show CDR1 as SQVTM and CDR2 as ANQGSEA. Here the CDR3 reads CSVSFGGGSYNEQFF. The DNA of the CDR3 is TGCAGCGTTAGTTTCGGGGGGGGGTCCTACAATGAGCAGTTCTTC.

This clonotype has a count of ten or more. The CDR3: CASSQGFQGGETQYF. The CDR3 DNA follows: TGTGCCAGCAGCCAAGGTTTCCAGGGAGGGGAGACCCAGTACTTC. The chain links TRBV3-1 to TRBJ2-5; 7 bases are shared with TRBD2. Trimming took 1 base from V and 5 from J; bases not matched to a gene: 7. Germline CDR1 and CDR2: LGHDT and YNNKEL (reference sequence). CDR3 length: 15 residues.

This chain connects TRBV20-1 to TRBJ2-5; 7 nucleotides match TRBD1. Germline values: CDR1 DFQATT, CDR2 SNEGSKA (reference sequence). V dropped 6 bases and J dropped 1; count of bases not matched to a gene: 11. The CDR3 covers 15 residues. The CDR3 spells CSAGPRDRLQETQYF. The CDR3 bases are TGCAGTGCAGGACCCCGGGACAGACTCCAAGAGACCCAGTACTTC.

This clonotype was recorded many times. This sequence joins TRBV5-1 and TRBJ2-1, with 11 bases fitting TRBD2. This CDR3 has 12 amino acids. Per germline, CDR1 SGHRS and CDR2 YFSETQ. The V and J ends lost 0 bases and 14 bases, in that order; junction bases with no gene match: 1. The chain's CDR3 is CASSLDSGREFF. In DNA form, the CDR3 reads TGCGCCAGCAGCTTGGATAGCGGGAGGGAGTTCTTC.

This clonotype was picked up a small number of times. The chain links TRBV20-1 to TRBJ2-2, with TRBD2 matching 7 bases. The germline gives CDR1 DFQATT, CDR2 SNEGSKA (reference sequence). The ends lost 6 bases at V and 6 bases at J; junction bases unmatched: 10. This CDR3 has 14 amino acids. The CDR3 region has the DNA TGCAGTGCCCCCCCCCCGGGGGGTGCCGGGGAGCTGTTTTTT. The encoded protein is CSAPPPGGAGELFF.

This clonotype came up a few times. The V gene is TRBV7-6, the J gene TRBJ2-2; D uncertain. CDR1 and CDR2 from the germline V gene are SGHVS and FNYEAQ. V was trimmed by 5 bases and J by 5 bases, leaving 9 bases between them. This CDR3 has 13 amino acids. This CDR3 is CASSPGWTGELFF. The CDR3 DNA follows: TGTGCCAGCAGCCCCGGTTGGACCGGGGAGCTGTTTTTT.

This clonotype was observed a few times. The chain recombines TRBV5-4 with TRBJ2-2; D remains unclear. Per the germline V gene, CDR1 is SGHNT and CDR2 is YYREEE (reference sequence). The CDR3 is 16 amino acids. V lost 0 bases and J lost 1, with 10 bases in between. CDR3 coding DNA: TGTGCCAGCAGCTTGGGCTCCAGACGGAACACCGGGGAGCTGTTTTTT. Translation gives CASSLGSRRNTGELFF.

The chain couples TRBV20-1 to TRBJ1-5; D is unresolved. V was trimmed by 4 bases and J by 7 bases, leaving 11 bases between them. CDR3 length equals 12 residues. Germline V CDR1 and CDR2: DFQATT, SNEGSKA (reference sequence). CDR3 loop: CSATDLGQPQHF. The CDR3 nucleotides are TGCAGTGCTACGGACTTAGGACAGCCCCAGCATTTT.

The gene calls are TRBV2 and TRBJ1-2, with 7 bases fitting TRBD1. The CDR3 runs 18 residues. Germline V gene lookup returns CDR1 SNHLY and CDR2 FYNNEI. CDR3 in amino acids: CTISYYSLRDSHNYGYTF. In DNA, the CDR3 is TGTACCATCAGTTATTACTCGCTCCGGGACAGCCATAACTATGGCTACACCTTC.

The V call is TRBV5-1, the J call TRBJ2-6; D gene ambiguous. Deletions cut 2 bases from V and 2 bases from J, with 14 bases between. Germline V CDR1 and CDR2: SGHRS, YFSETQ. The CDR3 extends over 17 amino acids. The CDR3 nucleotides read TGCGCCAGCAGCTTCTCTCCCGACGTGGCTGGGGCCAACGTCCTGACTTTC. Amino acids: CASSFSPDVAGANVLTF. The variable domain in full, completed from reference TRBV5-1 and TRBJ2-6, reads KAGVTQTPRYLIKTRGQQVTLSCSPISGHRSVSWYQQTPGQGLQFLFEYFSETQRNKGNFPGRFSGRQFSNSRSEMNVSTLELGDSALYLCASSFSPDVAGANVLTFGAGSRLTVL.

This clonotype has only a few counts. The chain combines TRBV20-1 with TRBJ1-1, with no clear D. V was pared by 3 bases and J by 7 bases, with 12 bases between. CDR1 and CDR2 from the germline V gene are DFQATT and SNEGSKA (reference sequence). The CDR3 contains 12 residues. The CDR3 protein is CSASPRSGEAFF. The CDR3 bases are TGCAGTGCTAGTCCCCGTTCAGGTGAAGCTTTCTTT.